This T cell receptor beta chain was recovered during a study of Tregs in tolerant kidney transplant recipients. TCRdb's table, derived via immunoSEQ multiplex PCR, lists solely in-frame clones and lacks some. Seen here are some 70,000 clones, about 83% observed once, and the top ten hold about 4.5%. Findings and caveats of the study: This study did not directly address biological reproducibility.

Between the trimmed V and J ends, which lost 0 bases and 0 bases, there was a span of 15 bases. There are 19 residues in the CDR3. Germline CDR1 LGHNA, CDR2 YSLEER. Regarding this clone: Antigen specificity is unknown.

Sequenced: CD4+ T cells from blood. The origin of this receptor is a human donor in good health. V and J are TRBV4-3 and TRBJ2-6; possibly TRBD2 for D (5 bases). The CDR3 loop is CASSQDSERRYSGANVLTF. The CDR3 DNA follows: TGCGCCAGCAGCCAAGACTCGGAACGGAGGTACTCTGGGGCCAACGTCCTGACTTTC.